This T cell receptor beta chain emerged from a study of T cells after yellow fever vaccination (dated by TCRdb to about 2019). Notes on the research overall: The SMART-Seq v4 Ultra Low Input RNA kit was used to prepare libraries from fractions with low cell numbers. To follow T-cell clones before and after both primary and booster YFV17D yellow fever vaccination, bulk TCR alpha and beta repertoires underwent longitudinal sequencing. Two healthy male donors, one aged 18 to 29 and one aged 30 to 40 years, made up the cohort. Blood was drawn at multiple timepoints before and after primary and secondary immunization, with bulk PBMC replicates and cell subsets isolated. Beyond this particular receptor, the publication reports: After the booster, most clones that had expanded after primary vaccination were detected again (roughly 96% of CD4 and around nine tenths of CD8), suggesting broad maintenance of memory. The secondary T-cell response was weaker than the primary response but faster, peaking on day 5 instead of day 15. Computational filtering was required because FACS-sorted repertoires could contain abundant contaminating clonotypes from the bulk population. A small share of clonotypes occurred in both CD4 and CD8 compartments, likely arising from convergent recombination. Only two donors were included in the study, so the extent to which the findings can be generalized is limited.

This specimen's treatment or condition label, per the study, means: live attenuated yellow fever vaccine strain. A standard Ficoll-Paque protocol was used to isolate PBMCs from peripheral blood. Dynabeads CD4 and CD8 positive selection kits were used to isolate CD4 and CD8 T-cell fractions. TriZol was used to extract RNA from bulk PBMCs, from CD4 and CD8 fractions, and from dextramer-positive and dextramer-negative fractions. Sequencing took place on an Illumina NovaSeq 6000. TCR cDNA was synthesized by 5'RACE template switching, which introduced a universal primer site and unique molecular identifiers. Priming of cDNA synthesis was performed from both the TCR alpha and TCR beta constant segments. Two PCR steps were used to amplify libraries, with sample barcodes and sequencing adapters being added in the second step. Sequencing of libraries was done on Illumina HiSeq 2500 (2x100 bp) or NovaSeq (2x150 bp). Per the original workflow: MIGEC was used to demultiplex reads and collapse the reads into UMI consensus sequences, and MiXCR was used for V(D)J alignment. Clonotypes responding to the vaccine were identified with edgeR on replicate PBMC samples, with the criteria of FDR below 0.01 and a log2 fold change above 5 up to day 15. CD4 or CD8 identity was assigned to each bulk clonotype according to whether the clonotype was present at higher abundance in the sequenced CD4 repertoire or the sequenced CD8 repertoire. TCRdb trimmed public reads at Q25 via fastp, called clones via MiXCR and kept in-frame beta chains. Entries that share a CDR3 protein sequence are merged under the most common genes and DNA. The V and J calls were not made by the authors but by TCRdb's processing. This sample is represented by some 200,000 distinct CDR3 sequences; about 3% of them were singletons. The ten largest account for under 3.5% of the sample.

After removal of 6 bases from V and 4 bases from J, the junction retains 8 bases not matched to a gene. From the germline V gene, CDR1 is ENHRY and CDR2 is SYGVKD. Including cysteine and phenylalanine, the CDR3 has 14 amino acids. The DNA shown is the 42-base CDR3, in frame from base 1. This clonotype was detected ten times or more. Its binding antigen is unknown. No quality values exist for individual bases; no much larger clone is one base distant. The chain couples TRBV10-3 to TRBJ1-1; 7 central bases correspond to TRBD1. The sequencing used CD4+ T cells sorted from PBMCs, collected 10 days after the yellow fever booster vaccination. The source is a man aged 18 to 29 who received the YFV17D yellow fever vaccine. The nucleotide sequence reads TGTGCCATCAGGTCGACAGGGTCCGGCACTGAAGCTTTCTTT. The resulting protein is CAIRSTGSGTEAFF.